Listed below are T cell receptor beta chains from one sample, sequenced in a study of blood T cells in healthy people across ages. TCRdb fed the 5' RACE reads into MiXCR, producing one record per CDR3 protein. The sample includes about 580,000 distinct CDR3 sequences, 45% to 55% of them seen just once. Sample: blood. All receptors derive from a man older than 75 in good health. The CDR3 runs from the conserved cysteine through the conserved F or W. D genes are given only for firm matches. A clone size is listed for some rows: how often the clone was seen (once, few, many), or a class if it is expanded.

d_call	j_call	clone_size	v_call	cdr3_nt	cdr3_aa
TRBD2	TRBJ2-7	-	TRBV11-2	TGTGCCAGCAGCTCGACTAGCGGCTACGAGCAGTACTTC	CASSSTSGYEQYF
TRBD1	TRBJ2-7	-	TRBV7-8	TGTGCCAGCAGTTGGGACAGGGGGACCTCCTACGAGCAGTACTTC	CASSWDRGTSYEQYF
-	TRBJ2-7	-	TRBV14	TGTGCCAGCAGCCAAGTGGACGAGCAGTACTTC	CASSQVDEQYF
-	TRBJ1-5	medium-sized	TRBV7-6	TGTGCCAGCAGCTTAGCAGCCAACAATCAGCCCCAGCATTTT	CASSLAANNQPQHF
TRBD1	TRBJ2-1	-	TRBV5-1	TGCGCCAGCAGCTATCGAGGACAGGCTGGGGGCAATGAGCAGTTCTTC	CASSYRGQAGGNEQFF
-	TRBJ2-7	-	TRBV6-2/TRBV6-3	TGTGCCAGCAGCCAAAGTGACGAGCAGTACTTC	CASSQSDEQYF
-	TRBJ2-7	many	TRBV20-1	TGCAGTGTACCCGGGACCAAAATAGACGTCGACTACGAGCAGTACTTC	CSVPGTKIDVDYEQYF
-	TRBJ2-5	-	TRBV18	TGTGCCAGCTCACCCACCGACAGGACCCAGTACTTC	CASSPTDRTQYF
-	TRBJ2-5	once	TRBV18	TGTGCCAGCTCATCCAGCAGGGTCGAAGAGACCCAGTACTTC	CASSSSRVEETQYF
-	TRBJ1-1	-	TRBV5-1	TGCGCCAGCAGCTTGGACGGACGGGACACTGAAGCTTTCTTT	CASSLDGRDTEAFF